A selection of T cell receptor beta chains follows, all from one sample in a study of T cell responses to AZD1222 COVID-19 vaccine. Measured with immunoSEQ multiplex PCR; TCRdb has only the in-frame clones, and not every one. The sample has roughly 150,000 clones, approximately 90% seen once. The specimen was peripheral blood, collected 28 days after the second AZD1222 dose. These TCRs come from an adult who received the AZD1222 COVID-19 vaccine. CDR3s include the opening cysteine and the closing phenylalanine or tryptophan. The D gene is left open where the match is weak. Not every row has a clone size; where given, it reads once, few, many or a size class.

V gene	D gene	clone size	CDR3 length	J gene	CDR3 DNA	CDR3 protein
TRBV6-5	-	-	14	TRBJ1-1	TGTGCCAGCAGTTACCTGGGGGTCCCCTCTGAAGCTTTCTTT	CASSYLGVPSEAFF
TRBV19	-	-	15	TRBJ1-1	TGTGCCAGTAGCACCCCCTGGGACACCAACACTGAAGCTTTCTTT	CASSTPWDTNTEAFF
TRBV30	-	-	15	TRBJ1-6	TGTGCCTCTCCCACCGGGGAAAACATTAATTCACCCCTCCACTTT	CASPTGENINSPLHF
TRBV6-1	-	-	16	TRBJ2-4	TGTGCCAGCAGTGAAGCGCCGGGGGTGTCCAAAAACATTCAGTACTTC	CASSEAPGVSKNIQYF
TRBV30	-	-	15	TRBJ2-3	TGTGCCTGGAACGTTGGGGCCCGTCGCACAGATACGCAGTATTTT	CAWNVGARRTDTQYF
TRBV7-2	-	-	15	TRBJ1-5	TGTGCCAGCAGCTTACTGGGGCTTGTCAATCAGCCCCAGCATTTT	CASSLLGLVNQPQHF
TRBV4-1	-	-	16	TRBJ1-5	TGCGCCAGCAGCCAAGATCTACGGAGGGGCAATCAGCCCCAGCATTTT	CASSQDLRRGNQPQHF
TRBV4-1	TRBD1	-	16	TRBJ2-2	TGCGCCAGCAGCCAAGCTACAGGGGGCGGACAGCGGGAGCTGTTTTTT	CASSQATGGGQRELFF
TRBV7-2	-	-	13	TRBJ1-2	TGTGCCAGCAGCTTACCCCCCGGCTATGGCTACACCTTC	CASSLPPGYGYTF
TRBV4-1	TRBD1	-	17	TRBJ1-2	TGCGCCAGCAGCCCGGGTGGACAGGGGGCGCTGGCGGATGGCTACACCTTC	CASSPGGQGALADGYTF
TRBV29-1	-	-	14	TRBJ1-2	TGCAGCGTCCAGGACGGAGTTATCCTCTATGGCTACACCTTC	CSVQDGVILYGYTF
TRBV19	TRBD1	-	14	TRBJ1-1	TGTGCCAGTAGTATAGGGACAGGGGACACTGAAGCTTTCTTT	CASSIGTGDTEAFF
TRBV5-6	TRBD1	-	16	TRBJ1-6	TGTGCCAGCAGCTTGGGGCAGGGGGCGAAGAATTCACCCCTCCACTTT	CASSLGQGAKNSPLHF
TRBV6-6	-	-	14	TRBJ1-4	TGTGCCAGCAGTTACTTCGACCTTAATGAAAAACTGTTTTTT	CASSYFDLNEKLFF
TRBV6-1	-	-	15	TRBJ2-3	TGTGCCAGCAGTGAAGTCGACAGGTTCACAGATACGCAGTATTTT	CASSEVDRFTDTQYF
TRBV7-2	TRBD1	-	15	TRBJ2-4	TGTGCCAGCAGCCAGCCGACAGGGGGCCTCAACATTCAGTACTTC	CASSQPTGGLNIQYF
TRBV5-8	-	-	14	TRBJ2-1	TGTGCCAGCAGCTACTTGGCAGGGTCCAATGAGCAGTTCTTC	CASSYLAGSNEQFF
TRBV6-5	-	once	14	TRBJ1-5	TGTGCCAGCAGTTACAGGGGCCTTAATCAGCCCCAGCATTTT	CASSYRGLNQPQHF
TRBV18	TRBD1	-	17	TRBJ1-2	TGTGCCAGCTCACCTCCGGGGACAGGGGGCGCCGGCTATGGCTACACCTTC	CASSPPGTGGAGYGYTF
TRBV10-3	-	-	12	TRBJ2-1	TGTGCCATCAGTGAGTCTTACAATGAGCAGTTCTTC	CAISESYNEQFF
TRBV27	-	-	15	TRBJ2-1	TGTGCCAGCAGTACCGGTGGGGGACCCTACAATGAGCAGTTCTTC	CASSTGGGPYNEQFF
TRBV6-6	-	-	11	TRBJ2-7	TGTGCCAGCAGTTATAAGAGGGAGCAGTACTTC	CASSYKREQYF
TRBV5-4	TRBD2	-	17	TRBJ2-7	TGTGCCAGCAGCTTGCTTCCGGGGGGGTTTGTTCCCTACGAGCAGTACTTC	CASSLLPGGFVPYEQYF
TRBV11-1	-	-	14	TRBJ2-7	TGTGCCAGCAGCTATGCAAGGAGCGAAGACGAGCAGTACTTC	CASSYARSEDEQYF
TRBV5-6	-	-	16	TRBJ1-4	TGTGCCAGCAGCTTGGGTACGGGGACAACTAATGAAAAACTGTTTTTT	CASSLGTGTTNEKLFF
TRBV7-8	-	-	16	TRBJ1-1	TGTGCCAGCAGCTTTAGGCCCGGTCGTATGAACACTGAAGCTTTCTTT	CASSFRPGRMNTEAFF
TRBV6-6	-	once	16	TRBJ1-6	TGTGCCAGCGCGAGCTACAGGCAGACCTTAAATTCACCCCTCCACTTT	CASASYRQTLNSPLHF
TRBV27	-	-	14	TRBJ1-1	TGTGCCAGCAGTTTATCCCGCAGGAACACTGAAGCTTTCTTT	CASSLSRRNTEAFF
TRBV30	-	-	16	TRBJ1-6	TGTGCCTGGAGTAGGCGCGACGCGACGGGGTATTCACCCCTCCACTTT	CAWSRRDATGYSPLHF
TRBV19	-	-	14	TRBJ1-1	TGTGCCACCCGATACACCGGGCACCACGAGGGAGCTTTCTTT	CATRYTGHHEGAFF
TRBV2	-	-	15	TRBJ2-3	TGTGCCAGCAGTGAAGCGCTTCAAAGCACAGATACGCAGTATTTT	CASSEALQSTDTQYF